This T cell receptor (beta chain) was retrieved from a study of regulatory T cells in long-lasting Graves disease (dated by TCRdb to about 2021). In the study overall: Patients with newly diagnosed Graves' disease had been on antithyroid drugs for under 3 months. The study was registered as a clinical trial and conducted in China. TCR sequencing covered roughly 13 persistent and 20 or so newly diagnosed Graves' disease patients, around 33 samples in total. Patients with persistent Graves' disease were compared with patients with newly diagnosed Graves' disease using TCR sequencing and RNA sequencing of peripheral blood. What the study reported, not specific to this receptor: Lower TCR Shannon entropy and fewer highly expanded clones were observed in persistent Graves' disease patients than in newly diagnosed patients, which suggested clonal expansion. As a limitation, the authors acknowledged that the small sample size may reduce accuracy. TRBV28, TRBJ1-2 and TRBJ2-5 were preferentially used in persistent disease, while TRBV20-1 and TRBJ2-1 were favored in newly diagnosed disease. Sequencing and analysis were restricted to the TCR beta chain. Persistent patients shared more public clonotypes among themselves (2,741) than newly diagnosed patients did (roughly 920). Because the primary lesion, thyroid tissue, could not be accessed, the study looked at peripheral blood alone.

This clonotype was seen repeatedly, ten times or more. This receptor's antigen is unknown. There are no base qualities to consult, and no much larger clone falls within one base. The germline V gene (reference sequence) yields DFQATT for CDR1 and SNEGSKA for CDR2. V is pared back by 3 bases and J by 1 base, with 9 bases lying between the germline termini. The CDR3 holds 14 amino acids from the cysteine to the phenylalanine. Kept here is only the CDR3 DNA, which spans 42 bases and is read in frame from base 1. This specimen's time point label, per the study, means: newly diagnosed GD, antithyroid drugs for less than 3 months. RNA was extracted from PBMCs in TRIzol for both TCR sequencing and RNA sequencing. Graves' disease was diagnosed according to American Thyroid Association guidelines. The patients came from an endocrinology department in Xi'an, China. Each patient gave approximately 10 milliliters of peripheral blood, collected in an EDTA anticoagulant tube. PBMCs were isolated by Ficoll Paque Plus density gradient separation without further T cell sorting. An Agilent 2100 Bioanalyzer and agarose gel were used to check RNA quality, while a NanoDrop 2000 measured RNA concentration.

Libraries were built with multiplex PCR. The sequencer listed for this sample is Illumina HiSeq 4000. TCR beta libraries were built with iRepertoire HTBI primers and Arm-PCR amplification of CDR3 regions. Before sequencing, the PCR products went through gel purification. The original methods were these. Gene usage analysis of CDR3 amino acid clonotypes relied on the roughly 67 TRBV and around 14 TRBJ segments identified across samples. Filtered high-quality paired reads were merged into contigs using COPE and FqMerger. BLAST was used to align contigs to the IMGT TRBV, TRBD and TRBJ reference genes, and CDR3 was defined following IMGT. Any clonotype with a frequency above 0.1% was counted as a highly expanded clone. Shannon entropy was used to measure repertoire diversity, and the Gini coefficient was used to measure V-J evenness. Clonotypes shared by more than one individual were considered public. TCRdb reprocessed the public reads (quality trimming at Q25 with fastp, clone calling with MiXCR) and kept in-frame beta chains. Here each entry gathers all rows of one CDR3 protein and keeps the most common genes and DNA. The authors' filters were not applied to this entry. The sample includes hundreds of thousands of distinct CDR3 sequences, with about 16% observed a single time. Together, the top ten hold about 20% of the sample.

The source material was peripheral blood mononuclear cells (PBMCs), sampled at new diagnosis, from a patient treated with antithyroid drugs. The sequence was obtained from a female donor with Graves disease. This chain is built from TRBV20-1 and TRBJ2-2, with a tentative D gene TRBD1 over 6 matching bases. This receptor has the CDR3 CSASTGWNTGELFF. The base sequence is TGCAGTGCTAGTACAGGGTGGAACACCGGGGAGCTGTTTTTT.